The 5 T cell receptor beta chains in this list originate from one sample, sequenced in a study of blood T cell repertoires in COVID-19. Profiling relied on immunoSEQ multiplex PCR, and the TCRdb table lists in-frame clones only, not all of them. The table records 470,000 or so clones, roughly 89% of them present only once. The sample was peripheral blood. These TCRs come from a woman between 25 and 40 years old with acute or convalescent COVID-19.

The chain recombines TRBV3-1 (or the pseudogene TRBV3-2) with TRBJ2-7; TRBD1 agrees at 10 bases. Unmatched junction bases numbered 6, after V lost 4 bases and J lost 6 bases. The CDR3 is made up of 14 amino acids. The germline CDR1 and CDR2 sequences are LGHDT and YNNKEL (reference sequence). In nucleotides, the CDR3 is TGTGCCAGCAGCCTGGGGACAGGGGCAGGCGAGCAGTACTTC. It translates to CASSLGTGAGEQYF.

The chain links TRBV19 to TRBJ1-2; tentative D call: TRBD1 (6 bases). The CDR3 totals 14 residues. The V gene's germline CDR1 is LNHDA and CDR2 SQIVND (reference sequence). The V end was cut by 10 bases, the J end by 0 bases, with 15 bases between. DNA of the CDR3: TGTGCCACCCAAAAAGACAGGACTAACTATGGCTACACCTTC. Residues: CATQKDRTNYGYTF.

The chain couples TRBV30 to TRBJ1-3, with unresolved D. The ends were cut back, 4 bases at V and 3 bases at J, with 19 bases in the middle. Germline CDR1 is GTSNPN and CDR2 is SVGIG (reference sequence). This CDR3 region has 16 residues. CDR3 bases: TGTGCCTGGATACGGGGAGCAATTTCTAGTGGAAACACCATATATTTT. Its protein is CAWIRGAISSGNTIYF.

The chain combines TRBV5-4 with TRBJ2-5; 10 bases align to TRBD1. From germline, CDR1 is SGHNT and CDR2 YYREEE (reference sequence). The ends lost 0 bases at V and 3 bases at J; junction bases unmatched: 5. This CDR3 has 16 residues. The CDR3 protein is CASSLGPGTGEETQYF. The CDR3 DNA is TGTGCCAGCAGCTTGGGGCCCGGGACAGGGGAAGAGACCCAGTACTTC.

V usage is TRBV9 and J usage is TRBJ2-3; 7 bases map to TRBD2. The junction had 7 bases not matched to a gene; V was cut back by 7 bases and J by 2 bases. The CDR3 is 14 amino acids. CDR1 and CDR2 (germline): SGDLS, YYNGEE. This chain's CDR3 is CASGAGITTDTQYF. The CDR3 nucleotides read TGTGCCAGCGGAGCGGGGATAACCACAGATACGCAGTATTTT.